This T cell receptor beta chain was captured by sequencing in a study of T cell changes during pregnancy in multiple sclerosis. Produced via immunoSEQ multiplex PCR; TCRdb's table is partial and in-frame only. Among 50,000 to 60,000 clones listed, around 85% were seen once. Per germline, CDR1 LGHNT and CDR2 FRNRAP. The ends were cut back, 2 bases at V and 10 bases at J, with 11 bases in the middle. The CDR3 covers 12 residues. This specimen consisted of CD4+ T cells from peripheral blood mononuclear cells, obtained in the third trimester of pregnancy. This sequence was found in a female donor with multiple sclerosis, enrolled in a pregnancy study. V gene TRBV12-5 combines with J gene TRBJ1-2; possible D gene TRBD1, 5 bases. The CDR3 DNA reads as TGTGCTAGTGGTTTGACAGGTTTTTTCTACACCTTC. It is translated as CASGLTGFFYTF.